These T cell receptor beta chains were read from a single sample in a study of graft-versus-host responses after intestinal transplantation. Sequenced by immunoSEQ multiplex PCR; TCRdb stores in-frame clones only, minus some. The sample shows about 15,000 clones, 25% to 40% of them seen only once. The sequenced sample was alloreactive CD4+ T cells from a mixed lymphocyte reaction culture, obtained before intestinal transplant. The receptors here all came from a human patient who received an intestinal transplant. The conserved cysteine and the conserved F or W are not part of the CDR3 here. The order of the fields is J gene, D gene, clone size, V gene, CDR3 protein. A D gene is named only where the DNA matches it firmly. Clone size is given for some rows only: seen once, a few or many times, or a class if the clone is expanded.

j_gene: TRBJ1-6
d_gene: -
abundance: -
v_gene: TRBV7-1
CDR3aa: ASSCTPGRHPTVTYSPLH

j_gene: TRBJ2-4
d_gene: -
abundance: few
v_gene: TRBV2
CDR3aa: ASSEKGLQY

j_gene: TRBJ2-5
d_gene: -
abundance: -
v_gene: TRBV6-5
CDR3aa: ASSETGRQETQY

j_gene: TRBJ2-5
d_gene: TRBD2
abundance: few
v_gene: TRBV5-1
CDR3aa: ASSLGGVSGSETQY

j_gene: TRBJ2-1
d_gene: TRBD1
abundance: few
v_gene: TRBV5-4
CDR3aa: ASSFRDRTSNEQF

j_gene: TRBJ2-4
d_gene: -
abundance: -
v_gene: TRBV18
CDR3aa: ASSPTVDIQY

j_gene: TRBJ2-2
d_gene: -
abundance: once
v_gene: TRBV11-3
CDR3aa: ASSLISLGHTGELF

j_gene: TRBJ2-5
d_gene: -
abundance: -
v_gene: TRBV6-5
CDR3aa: ASSRVTTEETQY

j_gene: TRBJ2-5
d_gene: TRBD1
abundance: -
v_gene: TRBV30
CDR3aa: AWSLRQGQTQY

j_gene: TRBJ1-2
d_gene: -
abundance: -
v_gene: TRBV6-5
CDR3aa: ASSVKGRGRGGYT

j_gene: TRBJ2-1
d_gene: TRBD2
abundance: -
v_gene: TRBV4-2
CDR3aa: ASSQALAAGNNEQF

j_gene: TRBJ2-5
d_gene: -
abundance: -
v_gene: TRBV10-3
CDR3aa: AISERMMYQETQY

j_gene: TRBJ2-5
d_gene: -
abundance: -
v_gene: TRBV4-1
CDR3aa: ASSQDLPRETQY

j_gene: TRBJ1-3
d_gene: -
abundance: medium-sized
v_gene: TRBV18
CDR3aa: ASSPKGYSGNTIY

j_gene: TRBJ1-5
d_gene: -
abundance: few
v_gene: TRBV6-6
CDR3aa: ASSYSQGNQPQH

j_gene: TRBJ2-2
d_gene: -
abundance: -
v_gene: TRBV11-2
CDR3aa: ASSFGGNTGELF

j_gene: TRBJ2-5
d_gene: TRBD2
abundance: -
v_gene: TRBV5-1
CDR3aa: ASSLGMGGETQY

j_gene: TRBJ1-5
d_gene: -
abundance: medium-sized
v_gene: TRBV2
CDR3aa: ASSSDSPNQPQH

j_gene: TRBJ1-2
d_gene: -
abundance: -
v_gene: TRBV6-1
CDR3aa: ASREFGQRANYGYT

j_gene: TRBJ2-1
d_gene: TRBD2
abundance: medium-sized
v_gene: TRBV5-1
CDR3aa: ASSLAPTGTSGGNEQF

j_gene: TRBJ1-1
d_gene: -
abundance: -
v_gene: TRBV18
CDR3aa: ASALGTVGNTEAF

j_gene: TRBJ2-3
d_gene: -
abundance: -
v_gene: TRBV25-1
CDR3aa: ASSTPGAGTDTQY

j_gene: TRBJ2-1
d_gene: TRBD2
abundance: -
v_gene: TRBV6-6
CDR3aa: ASREGLEQF

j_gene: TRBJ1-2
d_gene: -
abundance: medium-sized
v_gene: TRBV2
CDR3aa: ASRTGTVYGYT

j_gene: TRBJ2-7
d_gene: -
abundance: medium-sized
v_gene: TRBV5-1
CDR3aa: ASSLATYSYEQY

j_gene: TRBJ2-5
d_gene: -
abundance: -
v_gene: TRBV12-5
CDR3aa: ASGLWLETQY

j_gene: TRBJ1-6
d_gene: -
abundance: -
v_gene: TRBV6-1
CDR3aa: ASVRRGKGDSPLH

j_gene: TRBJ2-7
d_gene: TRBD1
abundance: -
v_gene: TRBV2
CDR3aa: ASRGDRTYEQY

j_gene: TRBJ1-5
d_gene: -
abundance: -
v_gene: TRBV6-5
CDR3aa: ASSEVDGNQPQH

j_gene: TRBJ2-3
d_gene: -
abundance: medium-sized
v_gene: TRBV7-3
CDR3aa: ASSLGTTDTQY

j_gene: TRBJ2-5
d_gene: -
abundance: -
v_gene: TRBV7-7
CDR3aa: ASSLRVGETQY

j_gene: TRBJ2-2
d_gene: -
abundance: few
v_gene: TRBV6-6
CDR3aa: ASSDNTGELF

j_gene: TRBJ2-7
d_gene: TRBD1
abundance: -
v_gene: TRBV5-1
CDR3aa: ASSMDRVREQY

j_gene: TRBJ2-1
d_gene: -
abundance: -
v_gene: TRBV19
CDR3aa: ASSIWAGTLIDEQF

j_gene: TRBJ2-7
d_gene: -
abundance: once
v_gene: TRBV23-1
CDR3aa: ASSCGRLYGNEQY

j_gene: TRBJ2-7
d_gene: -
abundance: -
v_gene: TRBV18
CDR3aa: ASSARQGGYEQY

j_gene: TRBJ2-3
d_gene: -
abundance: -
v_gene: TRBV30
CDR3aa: AWTTAGTSTDTQY

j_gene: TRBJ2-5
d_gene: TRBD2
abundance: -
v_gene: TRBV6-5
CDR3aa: ASSYSTSGGETQY

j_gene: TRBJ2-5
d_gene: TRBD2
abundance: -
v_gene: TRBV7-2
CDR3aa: ASSPQYGTSETQY

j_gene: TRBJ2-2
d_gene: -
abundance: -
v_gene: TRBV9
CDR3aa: ASSVGGTQNTGELF

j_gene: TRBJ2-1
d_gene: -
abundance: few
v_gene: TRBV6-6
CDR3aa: ASSYGSEDEQF

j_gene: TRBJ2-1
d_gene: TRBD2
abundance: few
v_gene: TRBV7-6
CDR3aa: ASSLLAGGFYNEQF

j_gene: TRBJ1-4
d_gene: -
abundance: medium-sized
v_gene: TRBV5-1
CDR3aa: ASRDSLNEKLF

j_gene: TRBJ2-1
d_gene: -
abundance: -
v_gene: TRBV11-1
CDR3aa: ASSPHNEQF

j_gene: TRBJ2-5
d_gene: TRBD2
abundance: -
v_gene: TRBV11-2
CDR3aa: ASSLVGRDQETQY

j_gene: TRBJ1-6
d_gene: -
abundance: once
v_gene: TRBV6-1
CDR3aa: ASSDTVIHSYNSPLH

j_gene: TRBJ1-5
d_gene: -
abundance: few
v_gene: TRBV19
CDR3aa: ASSISRGSNQPQH

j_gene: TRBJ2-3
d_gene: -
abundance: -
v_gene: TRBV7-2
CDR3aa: ASSLVGPDTQY

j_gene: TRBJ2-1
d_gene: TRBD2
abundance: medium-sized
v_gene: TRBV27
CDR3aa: ASSLPGTSALNEQF

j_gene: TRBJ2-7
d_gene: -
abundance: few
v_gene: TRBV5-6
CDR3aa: ASSPGAGGQY

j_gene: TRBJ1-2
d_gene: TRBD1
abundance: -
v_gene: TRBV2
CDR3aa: ASSEFRDRGLGGYT